This TCR beta chain derives from a study of T cell responses to AZD1222 COVID-19 vaccine. The repertoire was sequenced with immunoSEQ multiplex PCR; TCRdb's copy has only in-frame clones and lacks some. The data show roughly 120,000 clones, 88% seen once. The germline V gene encodes CDR1 SQVTM and CDR2 ANQGSEA. This CDR3 comprises 16 residues. V lost 0 bases to trimming and J lost 7 bases; unmatched junction nucleotides: 11. Study observations and caveats: Two AZD1222 administrations were followed by greater Spike-specific TCR breadth and depth. Baseline seropositivity occurred in only a handful of AZD1222 recipients.

As for this clone: Its antigen is not known.

The clonotype originates from an adult in good health. Material: peripheral blood, obtained on day 0 of MenACWY control vaccination. This sequence joins TRBV29-1 and TRBJ2-7; 11 positions match TRBD1. The CDR3 DNA is TGCAGCGTTGAAGACCTCGGACAGGGGGCGCCGGGGGAGCAGTACTTC. Its translation: CSVEDLGQGAPGEQYF.